What follows describes a single T cell receptor (beta chain). Its target is not known. V was clipped by 4 bases and J by 7 bases; unmatched bases: 10. Per germline, CDR1 SGHNT and CDR2 YYREEE (reference sequence). The CDR3 covers 15 residues. This specimen comes from a study of cytomegalovirus exposure and HLA in healthy donors. Study-wide points: It was only CMV serostatus that was available as immune exposure information. Rare sequences made up most TCRs, while some public TCRs were found in many donors. Compared with the roughly 670-donor mean, an Asian-associated ancestry cluster reportedly had fewer N-insertions, according to a later analysis. A cluster of highly shared sequence variants was likely a sequencing artifact.

Amplification used 60 Vbeta primers and 13 Jbeta primers. The assay was immunoSEQ multiplex PCR, and TCRdb's table has in-frame clones only and misses some. Among 100,000 to 130,000 clones listed, approximately 76% were seen once. The sample taken for sequencing was PBMCs. The chain employs TRBV5-4 and TRBJ2-1; TRBD2 aligns across 8 bases. The clonotype originates from a man between 18 and 29 years old in good health and CMV-seronegative. The CDR3, as DNA: TGTGCCAGCAGCCTGCCCACTAGCGGCCCAAATGAGCAGTTCTTC. Amino acids: CASSLPTSGPNEQFF. The entire variable domain, with the rest obtained from reference TRBV5-4 and TRBJ2-1, is as follows: ETGVTQSPTHLIKTRGQQVTLRCSSQSGHNTVSWYQQALGQGPQFIFQYYREEENGRGNFPPRFSGLQFPNYSSELNVNALELDDSALYLCASSLPTSGPNEQFFGPGTRLTVL.